This passage covers 8 T cell receptor beta chains from one sample sequenced in a study of cytomegalovirus exposure and HLA in healthy donors. The PCR contained 60 Vbeta and 13 Jbeta primers. The protocol was immunoSEQ multiplex PCR, while the TCRdb copy is restricted to in-frame clones and leaves out a portion. The table has fewer than 120,000 clones, roughly 84% seen once. Sequencing input: PBMCs. The receptors were gathered from a young man in good health and CMV-seropositive.

The chain carries TRBV6-1 and TRBJ2-1; 8 nucleotides match TRBD2. V lost 2 bases to trimming and J lost 2 bases; unmatched junction nucleotides: 5. The CDR3 sequence is 16 residues long. CDR1 and CDR2 from the germline V gene are MNHNS and SASEGT. CDR3 sequence reads: CASSELSGGTYNEQFF. CDR3 nucleotides: TGTGCCAGCAGTGAATTGAGCGGGGGTACCTACAATGAGCAGTTCTTC.

This chain uses TRBV6-1 with TRBJ2-3, with TRBD2 matching over 9 bases. Germline CDR1 and CDR2: MNHNS and SASEGT. The CDR3 covers 15 residues. Trimming removed 10 bases from V and 0 bases from J; junction bases left unmatched: 8. In nucleotides, the CDR3 is TGTGCCACAAGGGGGGCGGGGGGGAGCACAGATACGCAGTATTTT. Protein: CATRGAGGSTDTQYF.

The J gene is TRBJ2-1, the V gene TRBV7-9; 13 bases are shared with TRBD2. Germline V lookup: CDR1 SEHNR, CDR2 FQNEAQ (reference sequence). The CDR3 loop spans 16 amino acids. Losses at the gene ends were 4 bases for V and 10 bases for J; bases not matched to a gene: 10. CDR3 loop: CASSSRGTSGALEQFF. The CDR3, as DNA: TGTGCCAGCAGCTCGCGGGGGACTAGCGGGGCACTCGAGCAGTTCTTC.

The V call is TRBV11-2, the J call TRBJ2-7; the D gene is possibly TRBD1 (5 bases). Trimming removed 4 bases from V and 0 bases from J, with 10 bases in between. This CDR3 contains 14 residues. Germline V gene sequence: CDR1 SGHAT, CDR2 FQNNGV. This CDR3 is CASSSRTYSYEQYF. The CDR3 nucleotides read TGTGCCAGCAGCTCACGGACATACTCCTACGAGCAGTACTTC.

This chain connects TRBV7-3 to TRBJ2-2; D is perhaps TRBD1 (5 bases). V was shortened by 1 base and J by 5 bases, with 14 bases between the two germline ends. The V gene's germline CDR1 is SGHTA and CDR2 FQGTGA. This CDR3 region has 16 residues. CDR3: CASSLIAGLRTGELFF. In DNA form, the CDR3 reads TGTGCCAGCAGCTTAATCGCAGGGTTGCGGACCGGGGAGCTGTTTTTT.

V and J are TRBV4-2 and TRBJ2-2; 8 positions match TRBD2. The trim removed 4 bases at V and 3 bases at J, leaving 7 bases unmatched. Germline V gene data show CDR1 as LGHNA and CDR2 as YNFKEQ. The CDR3 contains 16 residues. CDR3 sequence (DNA): TGTGCCAGCAGCCCTGAACCGGGACTAGACACCGGGGAGCTGTTTTTT. As protein: CASSPEPGLDTGELFF.

This rearrangement joins TRBV21-1 to TRBJ2-7; whether TRBD1, the table's D call, matches the DNA was not checked. TRBV21-1 is designated a pseudogene. This CDR3 comprises 14 residues. CDR3 sequence (DNA): TGTGCCAGCAGCAGGGGCAGGATCTCCTACGAGCAGTACTTC. Translation: CASSRGRISYEQYF.

The chain recombines TRBV25-1 with TRBJ2-3; 11 positions match TRBD1. With V trimmed by 5 bases and J by 0 bases, 4 bases remained unmatched. Germline CDR1 MGHDK, CDR2 SYGVNS. There are 16 residues in the CDR3. CDR3 sequence: CASSIGQGASTDTQYF. The CDR3 DNA is TGTGCCAGCAGTATCGGACAGGGGGCTAGCACAGATACGCAGTATTTT.